The next 26 T cell receptor beta chains were all read from a single sample in a study of blood T cell repertoires in COVID-19 (dated by TCRdb to 2019 to 2021). The library was produced with the immunoSEQ multiplex PCR assay. This is the immuneACCESS table as TCRdb keeps it, with only in-frame sequences that have V and J called. A part of the clones is gone; compared with another copy, unresolved V genes explain less than half, and the rest is unexplained. The sample table lists under 300,000 clones, about 83% of them with a count of one. The top ten hold less than 2% of the sample. Sequenced sample: peripheral blood. The source is a middle-aged woman who had recovered from COVID-19.

The rearrangement uses TRBV29-1 and TRBJ2-1; D might be TRBD1 (5 bases). The CDR3 is made up of 10 amino acids. CDR1 and CDR2 from the germline V gene are SQVTM and ANQGSEA. In DNA form, the CDR3 reads TGCAGTGGGGCTCAAAATGAGCAGTTCTTC. Its protein is CSGAQNEQFF.

The genes are TRBV7-9 and TRBJ1-4, with unresolved D. V lost 1 base to trimming and J lost 5 bases, with 11 bases between them. Germline V lookup: CDR1 SEHNR, CDR2 FQNEAQ (reference sequence). The CDR3 covers 15 residues. CDR3 nucleotides: TGTGCCAGCAGCTTAGAAGCAGGCGGGAATGAAAAACTGTTTTTT. It translates to CASSLEAGGNEKLFF.

This clone was seen more than once but under ten times. The chain couples TRBV4-2 to TRBJ2-7, with TRBD2 identical over 9 bases. The CDR3 length is 16 residues. CDR1 is LGHNA and CDR2 is YNFKEQ in the germline V gene. V was clipped by 4 bases and J by 0 bases; unmatched bases: 7. CDR3 amino acids: CASSRNSGGLSYEQYF. CDR3 nucleotide sequence: TGTGCCAGCAGCCGGAATAGCGGGGGCCTCTCCTACGAGCAGTACTTC.

This rearrangement joins TRBV3-1 (or the pseudogene TRBV3-2) to TRBJ2-7; 7 bases line up with TRBD1. V gave up 4 bases and J gave up 2 bases; unmatched junction bases: 11. Germline V CDR1 and CDR2: LGHDT, YNNKEL (reference sequence). This CDR3 is built from 16 residues. The CDR3 loop is CASSRWRGGQAYEQYF. The CDR3, as DNA: TGTGCCAGCAGCCGATGGAGAGGAGGACAGGCCTACGAGCAGTACTTC.

The chain joins TRBV7-9 to TRBJ2-1; TRBD2 is a possible D gene (5 bases). Trimming left V 1 base short and J 7 bases short, with 11 bases between. The CDR3 sequence is 14 residues long. CDR1 SEHNR and CDR2 FQNEAQ come from the germline V gene (reference sequence). The CDR3 protein is CASSLVRTLNEQFF. DNA for the CDR3: TGTGCCAGCAGCTTAGTTCGGACTTTGAATGAGCAGTTCTTC.

The sample holds a few counts of this clone. The V call is TRBV11-3, the J call TRBJ1-1; D is unclear. Trimming stripped 1 base from V and 7 bases from J, with 10 bases between. Germline lookup yields CDR1 SGHNT and CDR2 YENEEA. The CDR3 covers 13 residues. The CDR3: CASSLGVAGEAFF. In DNA form, the CDR3 reads TGTGCCAGCAGCTTAGGAGTGGCAGGTGAAGCTTTCTTT.

This clone appeared once. The J gene is TRBJ1-1, the V gene TRBV10-2; D is unresolved. Germline CDR1 and CDR2: WSHSY and SAAADI. Trimming pared 2 bases from V and 4 bases from J, leaving 11 bases between. CDR3 length: 14 amino acids. CDR3: CASSEPGLGTEAFF. CDR3 coding DNA: TGCGCCAGCAGTGAGCCAGGCTTGGGCACTGAAGCTTTCTTT.

The V gene is TRBV2, the J gene TRBJ1-3; the D gene is possibly TRBD1 (5 bases). Trimming shortened V by 1 base and J by 4 bases, and 11 bases separated the two germline ends. CDR3 length: 15 residues. Germline CDR1 and CDR2: SNHLY and FYNNEI. For the CDR3, the DNA is TGTGCCAGCAGTGAAGGACAGTCCTTCGGAAACACCATATATTTT. This translates into CASSEGQSFGNTIYF.

The CDR3 protein is CSVGGLAGSYNEQFF. CDR3 DNA: TGCAGCGTGGGGGGACTAGCGGGTTCCTACAATGAGCAGTTCTTC. This sequence joins TRBV29-1 and TRBJ2-1; 12 positions agree with TRBD2. This CDR3 region has 15 residues. V dropped 6 bases and J dropped 1; count of bases not matched to a gene: 4. The germline V gene has CDR1 SQVTM and CDR2 ANQGSEA.

The V and J genes are TRBV10-3 and TRBJ1-2; 10 nucleotides agree with TRBD1. From germline, CDR1 is ENHRY and CDR2 SYGVKD. This CDR3 has 15 residues. V lost 3 bases and J lost 4; bases outside the gene matches: 5. The CDR3 DNA reads TGTGCCATCAGTGACCCCGGGACAGGGGCCTATGGCTACACCTTC. Translation: CAISDPGTGAYGYTF.

V usage is TRBV18 and J usage is TRBJ1-5; D gene uncertain. This CDR3 is 13 amino acids long. The ends were cut back, 3 bases at V and 7 bases at J, with 10 bases in the middle. Germline-derived CDR1 and CDR2 are KGHSH and LQKENI. The DNA for the CDR3 is TGTGCCAGCTCACCGGGAGGGCACCAGCCCCAGCATTTT. It codes for CASSPGGHQPQHF.

This clone was seen only once. The chain carries TRBV18 and TRBJ2-2; a weak D match, TRBD1 (6 bases). With 3 bases removed from V and 5 bases from J, the gap between germline ends came to 10 bases. The germline V gene encodes CDR1 KGHSH and CDR2 LQKENI. The CDR3 sequence is 14 residues long. CDR3 region: CASSPWGQTGELFF. CDR3 sequence (DNA): TGTGCCAGCTCACCTTGGGGGCAGACCGGGGAGCTGTTTTTT.

The chain joins TRBV9 to TRBJ2-2, with D perhaps TRBD2 (5 bases). CDR3 length: 13 amino acids. V was trimmed by 10 bases and J by 5 bases, leaving 15 bases between them. The germline V gene has CDR1 SGDLS and CDR2 YYNGEE. The CDR3 bases are TGTGCCGCTGCGCGTAGCGTAACCGGGGAGCTGTTTTTT. Translation gives CAAARSVTGELFF.

This clone has just one count. The V gene is TRBV7-9, the J gene TRBJ1-2; D ambiguous. V was clipped by 1 base and J by 7 bases, with 7 bases between them. CDR1 and CDR2 from the germline V gene are SEHNR and FQNEAQ (reference sequence). The CDR3 runs to 12 residues. The CDR3 nucleotides are TGTGCCAGCAGCTTAGGGGAGGCTGGCTACACCTTC. This translates into CASSLGEAGYTF.

This clone appeared once. V and J are TRBV11-3 and TRBJ2-3; D unclear. The V gene's germline CDR1 is SGHNT and CDR2 YENEEA. The CDR3 consists of 14 residues. Trimming took 4 bases from V and 4 from J, leaving 12 bases between them. The CDR3 DNA reads as TGTGCCAGCAGCTCCCGTACCACATCAGATACGCAGTATTTT. This encodes CASSSRTTSDTQYF. Based on the CDR3 plus reference TRBV11-3 and TRBJ2-3, the full variable domain is EAGVVQSPRYKIIEKKQPVAFWCNPISGHNTLYWYLQNLGQGPELLIRYENEEAVDDSQLPKDRFSAERLKGVDSTLKIQPAELGDSAVYLCASSSRTTSDTQYFGPGTRLTVL.

The DNA of the CDR3 is TGTGCCAGCAGACGAGCTGGGGCCAACGTCCTGACTTTC. Its protein is CASRRAGANVLTF. This chain joins TRBV12-3 or TRBV12-4 and TRBJ2-6; no reliable D call. The V end lost 6 bases, the J end lost 2 bases, and 5 bases lay between the germline ends. The CDR3 has 13 residues.

Only one count was recorded for this clone. The CDR3 is CSTSGPSYEQYF. CDR3 nucleotides: TGCAGCACTAGCGGACCGTCCTACGAGCAGTACTTC. The chain links TRBV29-1 to TRBJ2-7; 8 bases line up with TRBD2. The germline V gene has CDR1 SQVTM and CDR2 ANQGSEA. There are 12 residues in the CDR3. The trim removed 8 bases at V and 1 base at J, leaving 4 bases unmatched.

This clone has just a few counts. This chain joins TRBV7-2 and TRBJ1-2; TRBD1 matches at 8 bases. The CDR3 has 15 amino acids. CDR1 and CDR2 (germline): SGHTA, FQGNSA. The V gene end was trimmed by 1 base and the J gene end by 5 bases; junction bases not matched to a gene: 6. The CDR3 reads CASSLDFGQGYGYTF. The CDR3 DNA follows: TGTGCCAGCAGCTTAGATTTCGGACAGGGATATGGCTACACCTTC.

The V gene is TRBV3-1 (or the pseudogene TRBV3-2), the J gene TRBJ1-3; D is unclear. With 2 bases removed from V and 0 bases from J, the gap between germline ends came to 5 bases. The germline CDR1 and CDR2 sequences are LGHDT and YNNKEL (reference sequence). The CDR3 extends over 14 amino acids. The CDR3 DNA reads TGTGCCAGCAGCCAATTATCCTCTGGAAACACCATATATTTT. The encoded protein is CASSQLSSGNTIYF.

The chain joins TRBV2 to TRBJ2-7; D gene unclear. Germline CDR1 is SNHLY and CDR2 is FYNNEI. The CDR3 runs to 14 residues. V lost 0 bases to trimming and J lost 8 bases, with 14 bases between them. CDR3: CASSEARSKTQQYF. As DNA, the CDR3 is TGTGCCAGCAGTGAAGCGCGGTCAAAAACGCAGCAGTACTTC. The full variable domain, with the rest looked up from reference TRBV2 and TRBJ2-7, is EPEVTQTPSHQVTQMGQEVILRCVPISNHLYFYWYRQILGQKVEFLVSFYNNEISEKSEIFDDQFSVERPDGSNFTLKIRSTKLEDSAMYFCASSEARSKTQQYFGPGTRLTVT.

The rearrangement links TRBV28 to TRBJ1-1, with TRBD1 as a possible D gene (6 bases). Per germline, CDR1 MDHEN and CDR2 SYDVKM. Trimming took off 3 bases at V and 8 bases at J, with 13 bases between the two ends. CDR3 length equals 13 residues. This CDR3 is CASSFLGRGEAFF. CDR3 sequence (DNA): TGTGCCAGCAGTTTTTTGGGCAGGGGAGAAGCTTTCTTT.

The chain has TRBV3-1 (or the pseudogene TRBV3-2) and TRBJ1-5; D uncertain. V was trimmed by 0 bases and J by 6 bases, leaving 6 bases between them. The CDR3 spans 13 residues. Germline V CDR1 and CDR2: LGHDT, YNNKEL (reference sequence). The CDR3 loop reads CASSQDRFQPQHF. DNA for the CDR3: TGTGCCAGCAGCCAAGATCGGTTTCAGCCCCAGCATTTT.

J is TRBJ1-1 and V is TRBV6-5; D is uncertain. The CDR3 loop spans 15 amino acids. Germline CDR1 and CDR2: MNHEY and SVGAGI. V was cut by 5 bases and J by 5 bases, with 18 bases left in between. CDR3 sequence: CASSPQRGPNTEAFF. CDR3 sequence (DNA): TGTGCCAGCAGTCCTCAGAGAGGCCCGAATACTGAAGCTTTCTTT.

The rearrangement uses TRBV30 and TRBJ1-2; D gene uncertain. This CDR3 spans 13 amino acids. Trimming took 4 bases from V and 0 from J, leaving 9 bases between them. CDR1 GTSNPN and CDR2 SVGIG come from the germline V gene (reference sequence). The CDR3 DNA sequence: TGTGCCTGGAAACGCGGCACTAACTATGGCTACACCTTC. Translating gives CAWKRGTNYGYTF.

J is TRBJ2-7 and V is TRBV5-6; 9 nucleotides match TRBD1. With V trimmed by 7 bases and J by 2 bases, 7 bases remained unmatched. CDR3 length: 14 residues. Germline V CDR1 and CDR2: SGHDT, YYEEEE. The CDR3: CASGPGDRAYEQYF. CDR3 DNA: TGTGCCAGCGGCCCAGGGGACAGGGCCTACGAGCAGTACTTC.

The chain links TRBV25-1 to TRBJ1-1; 10 bases align to TRBD1. CDR3 size: 15 residues. Germline CDR1 reads MGHDK; CDR2 reads SYGVNS. With V trimmed by 6 bases and J by 5 bases, 9 bases remained unmatched. The CDR3 spells CASSPAGTGETEAFF. CDR3 DNA: TGTGCCAGCAGCCCCGCAGGGACAGGGGAGACTGAAGCTTTCTTT.